The source of this T cell receptor (beta chain) is a study of OX40 agonist ivuxolimab in advanced cancers. Using immunoSEQ multiplex PCR, the repertoire was profiled, and TCRdb retains in-frame clones only, with some absent. In the table there are some 71,000 clones, 80% to 85% of which are singletons. The CDR3 has 12 residues. The germline V and J ends were trimmed by 8 bases and 1 base, with 8 bases remaining between them. Germline-derived CDR1 and CDR2 are GTSNPN and SVGIG (reference sequence). The clonotype was recovered from an adult with an advanced solid tumor such as melanoma, head and neck, liver or kidney cancer. The sample in question was CD4+ or CD8+ T cells sorted from blood, obtained in a trial of the OX40 agonist ivuxolimab. This chain connects TRBV30 to TRBJ1-4, with unresolved D. As DNA, the CDR3 is TGTGCCCTCTCTCAAACTAATGAAAAACTGTTTTTT. This encodes CALSQTNEKLFF. Based on the CDR3 plus reference TRBV30 and TRBJ1-4, the full variable domain is SQTIHQWPATLVQPVGSPLSLECTVEGTSNPNLYWYRQAAGRGLQLLFYSVGIGQISSEVPQNLSASRPQDRQFILSSKKLLLSDSGFYLCALSQTNEKLFFGSGTQLSVL.